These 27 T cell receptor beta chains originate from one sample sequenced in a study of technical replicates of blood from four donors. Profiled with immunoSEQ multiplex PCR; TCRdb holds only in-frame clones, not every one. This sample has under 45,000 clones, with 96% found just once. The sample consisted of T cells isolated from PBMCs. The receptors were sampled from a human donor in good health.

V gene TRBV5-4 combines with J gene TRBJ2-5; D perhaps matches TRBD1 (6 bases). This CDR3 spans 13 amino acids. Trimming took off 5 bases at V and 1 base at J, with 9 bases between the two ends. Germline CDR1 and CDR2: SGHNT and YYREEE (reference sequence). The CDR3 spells CASRPDSQETQYF. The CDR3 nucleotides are TGTGCCAGCAGACCGGACAGCCAAGAGACCCAGTACTTC.

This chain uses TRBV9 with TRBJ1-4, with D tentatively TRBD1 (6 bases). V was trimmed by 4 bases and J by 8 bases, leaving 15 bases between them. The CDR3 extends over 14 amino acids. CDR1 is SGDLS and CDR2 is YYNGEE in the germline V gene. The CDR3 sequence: CASSLRQDGEKLFF. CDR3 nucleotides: TGTGCCAGCAGCTTAAGACAGGACGGGGAAAAACTGTTTTTT.

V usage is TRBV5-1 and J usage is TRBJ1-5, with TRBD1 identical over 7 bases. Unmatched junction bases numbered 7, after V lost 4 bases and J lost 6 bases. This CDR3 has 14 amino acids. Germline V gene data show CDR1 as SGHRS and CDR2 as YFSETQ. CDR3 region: CASSLEGAVQPQHF. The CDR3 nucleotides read TGCGCCAGCAGCCTAGAGGGGGCTGTTCAGCCCCAGCATTTT. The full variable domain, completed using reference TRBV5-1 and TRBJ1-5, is KAGVTQTPRYLIKTRGQQVTLSCSPISGHRSVSWYQQTPGQGLQFLFEYFSETQRNKGNFPGRFSGRQFSNSRSEMNVSTLELGDSALYLCASSLEGAVQPQHFGDGTRLSIL.

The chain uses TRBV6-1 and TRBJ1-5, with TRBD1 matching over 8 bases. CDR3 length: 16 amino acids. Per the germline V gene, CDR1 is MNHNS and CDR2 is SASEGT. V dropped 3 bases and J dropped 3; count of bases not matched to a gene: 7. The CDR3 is CASSELGTGANQPQHF. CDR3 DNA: TGTGCCAGCAGTGAGCTCGGGACAGGCGCCAATCAGCCCCAGCATTTT.

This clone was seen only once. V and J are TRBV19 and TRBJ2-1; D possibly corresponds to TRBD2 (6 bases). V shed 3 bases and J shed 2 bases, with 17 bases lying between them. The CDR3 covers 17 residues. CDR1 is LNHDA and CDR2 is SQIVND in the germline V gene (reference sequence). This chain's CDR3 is CASSISRRGTPYNEQFF. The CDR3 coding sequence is TGTGCCAGTAGTATTAGCCGTCGGGGGACCCCCTACAATGAGCAGTTCTTC.

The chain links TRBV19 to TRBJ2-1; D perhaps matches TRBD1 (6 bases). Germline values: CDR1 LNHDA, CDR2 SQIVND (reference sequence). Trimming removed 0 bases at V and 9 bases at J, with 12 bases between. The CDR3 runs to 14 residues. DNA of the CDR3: TGTGCCAGTAGTATAGAACCTCTACAGGGTGAGCAGTTCTTC. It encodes CASSIEPLQGEQFF.

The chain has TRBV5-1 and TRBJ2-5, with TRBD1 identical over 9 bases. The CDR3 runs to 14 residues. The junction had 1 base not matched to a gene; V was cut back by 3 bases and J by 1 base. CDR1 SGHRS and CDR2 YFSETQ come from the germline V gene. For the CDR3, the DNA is TGCGCCAGCAGCTACAGGGGGCCCCAAGAGACCCAGTACTTC. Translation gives CASSYRGPQETQYF.

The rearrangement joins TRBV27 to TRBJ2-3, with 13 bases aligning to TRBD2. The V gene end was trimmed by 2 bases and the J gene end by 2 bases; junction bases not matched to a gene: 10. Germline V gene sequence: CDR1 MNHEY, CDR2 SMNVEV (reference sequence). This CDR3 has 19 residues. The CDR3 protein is CASSLQTSGRTSNTDTQYF. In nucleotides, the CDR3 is TGTGCCAGCAGTTTACAGACTAGCGGGAGGACCTCAAACACAGATACGCAGTATTTT.

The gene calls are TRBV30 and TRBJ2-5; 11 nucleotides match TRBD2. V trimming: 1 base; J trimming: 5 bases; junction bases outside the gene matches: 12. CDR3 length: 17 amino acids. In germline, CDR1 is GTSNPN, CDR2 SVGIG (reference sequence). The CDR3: CAWSDGVAGGAGETQYF. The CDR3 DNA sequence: TGTGCCTGGAGTGACGGAGTAGCGGGAGGGGCCGGGGAGACCCAGTACTTC.

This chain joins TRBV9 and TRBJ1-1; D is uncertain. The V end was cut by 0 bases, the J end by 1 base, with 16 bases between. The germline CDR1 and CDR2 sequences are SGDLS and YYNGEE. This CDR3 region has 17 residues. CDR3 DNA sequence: TGTGCCAGCAGCGTAGAAGGAGAATTTTTAGGGAACACTGAAGCTTTCTTT. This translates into CASSVEGEFLGNTEAFF.

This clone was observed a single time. CDR3 bases: TGTGCCACCAGGAATCAGGGGAGCGGCTACACCTTC. It translates to CATRNQGSGYTF. The rearrangement links TRBV15 to TRBJ1-2, with D maybe TRBD1 (6 bases). Germline CDR1 LNHNV, CDR2 YYDKDF (reference sequence). The CDR3 is 12 amino acids. V was cut by 6 bases and J by 8 bases, with 13 bases left in between.

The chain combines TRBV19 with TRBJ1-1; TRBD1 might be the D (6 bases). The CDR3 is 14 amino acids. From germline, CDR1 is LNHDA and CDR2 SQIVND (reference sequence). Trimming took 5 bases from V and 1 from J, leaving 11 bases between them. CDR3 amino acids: CASSLRDTNTEAFF. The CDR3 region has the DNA TGTGCCAGTAGTCTCCGGGACACGAACACTGAAGCTTTCTTT.

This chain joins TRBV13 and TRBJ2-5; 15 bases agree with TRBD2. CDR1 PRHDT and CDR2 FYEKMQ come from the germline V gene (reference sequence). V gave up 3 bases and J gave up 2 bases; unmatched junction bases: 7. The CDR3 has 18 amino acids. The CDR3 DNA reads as TGTGCCAGCAGCTTCGCCGGGACTAGCGGGAGGAAACAAGAGACCCAGTACTTC. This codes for CASSFAGTSGRKQETQYF.

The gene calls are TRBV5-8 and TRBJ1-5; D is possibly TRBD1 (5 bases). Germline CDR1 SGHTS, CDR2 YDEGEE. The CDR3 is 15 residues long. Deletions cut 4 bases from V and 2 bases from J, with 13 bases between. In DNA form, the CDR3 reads TGTGCCAGCAGCGGAGTCGGGGGGGGCAATCAGCCCCAGCATTTT. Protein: CASSGVGGGNQPQHF.

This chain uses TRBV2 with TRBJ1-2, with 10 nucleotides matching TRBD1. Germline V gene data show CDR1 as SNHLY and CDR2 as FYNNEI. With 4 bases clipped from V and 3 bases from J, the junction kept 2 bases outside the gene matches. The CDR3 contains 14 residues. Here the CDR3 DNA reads TGTGCCAGCAGTGGACAGGGGGCTGACTATGGCTACACCTTC. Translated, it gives CASSGQGADYGYTF. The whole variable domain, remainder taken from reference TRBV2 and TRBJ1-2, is EPEVTQTPSHQVTQMGQEVILRCVPISNHLYFYWYRQILGQKVEFLVSFYNNEISEKSEIFDDQFSVERPDGSNFTLKIRSTKLEDSAMYFCASSGQGADYGYTFGSGTRLTVV.

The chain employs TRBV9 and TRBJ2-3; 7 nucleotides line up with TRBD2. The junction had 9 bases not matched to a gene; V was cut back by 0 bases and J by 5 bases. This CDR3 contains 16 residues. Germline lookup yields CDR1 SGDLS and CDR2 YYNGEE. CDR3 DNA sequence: TGTGCCAGCAGCGTAGGTCAGGCGGGAGTAGGAGATACGCAGTATTTT. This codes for CASSVGQAGVGDTQYF.

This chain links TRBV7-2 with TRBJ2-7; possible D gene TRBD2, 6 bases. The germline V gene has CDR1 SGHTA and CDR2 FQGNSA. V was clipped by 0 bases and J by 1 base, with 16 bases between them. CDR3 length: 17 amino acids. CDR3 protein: CASSLAGSGPPSYEQYF. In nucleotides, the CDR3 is TGTGCCAGCAGCTTAGCTGGGAGCGGGCCTCCTTCCTACGAGCAGTACTTC.

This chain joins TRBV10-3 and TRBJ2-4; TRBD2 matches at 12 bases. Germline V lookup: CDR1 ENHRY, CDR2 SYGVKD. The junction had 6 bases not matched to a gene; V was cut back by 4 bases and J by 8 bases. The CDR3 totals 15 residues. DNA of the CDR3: TGTGCCATCAGTGCGGGACTAGCGGGCGGAGACATTCAGTACTTC. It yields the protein CAISAGLAGGDIQYF.

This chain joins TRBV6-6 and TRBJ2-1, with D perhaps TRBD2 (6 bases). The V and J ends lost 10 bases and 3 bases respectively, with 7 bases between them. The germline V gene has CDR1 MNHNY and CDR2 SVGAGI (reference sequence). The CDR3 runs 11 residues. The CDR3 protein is CATGGYNEQFF. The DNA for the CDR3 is TGTGCCACCGGGGGCTACAATGAGCAGTTCTTC.

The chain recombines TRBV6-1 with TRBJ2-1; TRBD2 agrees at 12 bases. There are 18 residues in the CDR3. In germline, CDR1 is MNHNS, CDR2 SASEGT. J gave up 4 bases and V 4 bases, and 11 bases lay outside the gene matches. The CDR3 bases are TGTGCCAGCAGTGCGAGACTAGCGGGAGTTGGAGGATACAATGAGCAGTTCTTC. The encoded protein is CASSARLAGVGGYNEQFF.

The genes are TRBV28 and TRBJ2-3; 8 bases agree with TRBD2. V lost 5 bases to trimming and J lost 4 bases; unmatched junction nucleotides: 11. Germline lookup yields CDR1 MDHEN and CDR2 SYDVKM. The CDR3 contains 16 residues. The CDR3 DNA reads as TGTGCCAGCAGTAGAGTATTAGCGGGACGGGCAGATACGCAGTATTTT. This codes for CASSRVLAGRADTQYF. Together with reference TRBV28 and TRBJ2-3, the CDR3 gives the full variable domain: DVKVTQSSRYLVKRTGEKVFLECVQDMDHENMFWYRQDPGLGLRLIYFSYDVKMKEKGDIPEGYSVSREKKERFSLILESASTNQTSMYLCASSRVLAGRADTQYFGPGTRLTVL.

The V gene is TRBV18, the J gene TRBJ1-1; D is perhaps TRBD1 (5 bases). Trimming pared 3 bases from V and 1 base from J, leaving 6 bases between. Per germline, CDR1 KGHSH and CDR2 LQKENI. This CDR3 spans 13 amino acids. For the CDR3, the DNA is TGTGCCAGCTCACCGACAGAGAACACTGAAGCTTTCTTT. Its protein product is CASSPTENTEAFF.

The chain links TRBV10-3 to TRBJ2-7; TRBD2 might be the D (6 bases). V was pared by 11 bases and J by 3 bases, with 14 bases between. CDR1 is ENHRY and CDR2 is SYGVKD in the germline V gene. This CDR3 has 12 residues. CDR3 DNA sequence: TGTGCCTCCAGCGGGTCTCTCTACGAGCAGTACTTC. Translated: CASSGSLYEQYF.

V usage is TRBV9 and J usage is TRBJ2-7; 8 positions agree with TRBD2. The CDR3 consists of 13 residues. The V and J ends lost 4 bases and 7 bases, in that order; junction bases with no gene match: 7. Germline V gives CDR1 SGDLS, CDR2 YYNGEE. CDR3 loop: CASSFREGNEQYF. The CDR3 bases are TGTGCCAGCAGCTTTCGGGAGGGTAATGAGCAGTACTTC. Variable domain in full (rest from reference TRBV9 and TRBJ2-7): DSGVTQTPKHLITATGQRVTLRCSPRSGDLSVYWYQQSLDQGLQFLIQYYNGEERAKGNILERFSAQQFPDLHSELNLSSLELGDSALYFCASSFREGNEQYFGPGTRLTVT.

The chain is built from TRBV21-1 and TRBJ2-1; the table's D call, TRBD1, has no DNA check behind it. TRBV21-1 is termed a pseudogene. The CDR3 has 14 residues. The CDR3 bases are TGTGCCAGCAGCAAAGGGAGCAGGGGCAATGAGCAGTTCTTC. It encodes CASSKGSRGNEQFF.

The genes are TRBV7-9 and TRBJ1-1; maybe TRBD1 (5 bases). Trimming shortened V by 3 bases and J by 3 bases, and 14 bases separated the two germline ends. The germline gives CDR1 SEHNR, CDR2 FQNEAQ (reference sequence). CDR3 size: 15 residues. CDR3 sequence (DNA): TGTGCCAGCAGCTTTAGAAGGGGTGTAGACACTGAAGCTTTCTTT. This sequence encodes CASSFRRGVDTEAFF.

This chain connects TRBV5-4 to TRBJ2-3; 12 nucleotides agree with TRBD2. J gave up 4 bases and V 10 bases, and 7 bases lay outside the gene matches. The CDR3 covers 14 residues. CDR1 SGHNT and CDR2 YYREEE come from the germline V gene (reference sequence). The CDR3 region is CALATSGRPDTQYF. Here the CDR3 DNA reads TGTGCCCTAGCGACTAGCGGGAGACCAGATACGCAGTATTTT.